This T cell receptor beta chain was identified during a study of T-cell memory formation after mild COVID-19. Study-wide results and limits: Contracting CD4+ clones sat mainly in CM and EM; CD8+ in EMRA. Certain responding clones were present in pre-infection memory, suggesting participation of cross-reactive memory.

5'RACE with constant-segment primers yielded barcoded, UMI-tagged TCR alpha and TCR beta cDNA libraries. MiXCR was run by TCRdb on the 5' RACE reads, yielding one entry per CDR3 protein. The sample has tens of thousands of distinct CDR3 sequences, about an eighth seen once; the top ten hold about 25%. This clonotype was counted a single time. Its antigen is still unknown. This sequence originates from an adult woman who had mild COVID-19 (a few samples of this study predate the infection). Cell type and time point are not known. Sequencing was done on a sample of PBMCs or a T cell subset sorted from them (not recorded which).

CDR3 sequence reads: CASSDRDRVHEQYF. Written as DNA, the CDR3 is TGTGCCAGCAGCGACCGGGACAGGGTCCACGAGCAGTACTTC. The chain uses TRBV9 and TRBJ2-7; 9 bases are shared with TRBD1. Germline lookup yields CDR1 SGDLS and CDR2 YYNGEE. The trim removed 3 bases at V and 5 bases at J, leaving 6 bases unmatched. The CDR3 consists of 14 residues.